This TCR beta chain was captured in a study of shared clonotypes between healthy human individuals. Study-level points and caveats: Deeper or shallower sequencing was expected to change how clonotypes are shared among donors.

Note on this clone: Its antigen is undetermined.

Caucasian adults residing in Nashville, Tennessee made up all the donors. The CDR3 extends over 17 amino acids. Germline V gene lookup returns CDR1 SEHNR and CDR2 FQNEAQ (reference sequence). The V and J ends lost 0 bases and 4 bases respectively, with 15 bases between them. In the source study's methods: For the immunoSEQ data, sequences were junction-only without quality scores, so filtering differed. Some clones are missing from TCRdb's copy, which holds only in-frame ones; the method was immunoSEQ multiplex PCR. Clone size and V and J calls were adopted from that table, with D and trimming inferred from the DNA. The table has roughly 1,100,000 clones, roughly 70% seen once.

The TCR originated in a young man in good health. This chain connects TRBV7-9 to TRBJ1-4; D may be TRBD1 (6 bases). The source material was memory CD4+ T cells sorted from blood. Regarding subset: CD45RA-negative fraction. CDR3 residues: CASSLAMDSTYNEKLFF. In nucleotides, the CDR3 is TGTGCCAGCAGCTTAGCGATGGACAGTACTTATAATGAAAAACTGTTTTTT.